Below are 16 T cell receptor beta chains sequenced from a single sample in a study of neurological immune-mediated disorders. TCRdb used MiXCR to reprocess the 5' RACE reads, holding one entry per CDR3 protein. The data hold tens of thousands of distinct CDR3 sequences, with under 4.5% observed a single time. Specimen: PBMCs. The source is a woman between 45 and 60 years old with multiple sclerosis.

This clonotype was seen many times. The V gene is TRBV5-1, the J gene TRBJ2-1; maybe TRBD2 (6 bases). This CDR3 is 19 amino acids long. V was pared by 3 bases and J by 0 bases, with 22 bases between. CDR1 and CDR2 from the germline V gene are SGHRS and YFSETQ. The CDR3 nucleotides are TGCGCCAGCAGCTCCCACGGTGCGCGGGACGGACTCTCCTACAATGAGCAGTTCTTC. Its protein is CASSSHGARDGLSYNEQFF.

This clonotype was counted ten times or more. This chain joins TRBV25-1 and TRBJ2-3; D is possibly TRBD2 (5 bases). Trimming pared 1 base from V and 8 bases from J, leaving 16 bases between. The CDR3 has 15 residues. CDR1 is MGHDK and CDR2 is SYGVNS in the germline V gene. In nucleotides, the CDR3 is TGTGCCAGCAGTGAATTCAGCGGCCACTGGGTTACGCAGTATTTT. Translation: CASSEFSGHWVTQYF.

This clonotype was seen repeatedly, ten times or more. The chain recombines TRBV10-2 with TRBJ1-5; D ambiguous. The CDR3 covers 12 residues. The germline gives CDR1 WSHSY, CDR2 SAAADI. Trimming took off 3 bases at V and 7 bases at J, with 7 bases between the two ends. Here the CDR3 DNA reads TGCGCCAGCAGTGATGCCCACCAGCCCCAGCATTTT. Protein sequence: CASSDAHQPQHF.

This clonotype was recorded many times. J is TRBJ2-7 and V is TRBV12-3 or TRBV12-4; TRBD1 aligns across 10 bases. The CDR3 is 15 amino acids. The V and J ends lost 1 base and 6 bases, in that order; junction bases with no gene match: 6. The CDR3 region has the DNA TGTGCCAGCAGTTTAGAGCGACAGGGGGCAAGCGAGCAGTACTTC. This translates into CASSLERQGASEQYF.

This clonotype was found many times. The chain is built from TRBV12-3 or TRBV12-4 and TRBJ1-1, with 8 bases matching TRBD1. Trimming removed 5 bases from V and 5 bases from J; junction bases left unmatched: 7. There are 14 residues in the CDR3. CDR3 coding DNA: TGTGCCAGCAGTACAGCAGGGGGCGGAACTGAAGCTTTCTTT. Amino acids: CASSTAGGGTEAFF.

This clonotype was seen ten or more times. The rearrangement links TRBV10-1 to TRBJ2-3; D is undetermined. Germline assignment: CDR1 WNHNN and CDR2 SYGVQD (reference sequence). V gave up 3 bases and J gave up 3 bases, with 13 bases separating them. The CDR3 has 15 amino acids. CDR3: CASSDTGPWTDTQYF. The DNA for the CDR3 is TGCGCCAGCAGTGATACTGGCCCATGGACAGATACGCAGTATTTT.

There are many counts of this clonotype. V and J are TRBV27 and TRBJ2-7, with 8 bases identical to TRBD1. Trimming removed 6 bases from V and 6 bases from J; junction bases left unmatched: 10. This CDR3 is built from 14 residues. CDR1 and CDR2 from the germline V gene are MNHEY and SMNVEV (reference sequence). This chain's CDR3 is CASRRQGPLGEQYF. The CDR3 nucleotides read TGTGCCAGCAGAAGACAGGGGCCCCTCGGCGAGCAGTACTTC.

In this sample, this clonotype turned up many times. The chain couples TRBV7-2 to TRBJ1-2, with 9 nucleotides matching TRBD1. Germline V CDR1 and CDR2: SGHTA, FQGNSA. The CDR3 totals 17 residues. V was clipped by 1 base and J by 8 bases; unmatched bases: 14. The CDR3 bases are TGTGCCAGCAGCTTAGGGATTGGGCCACAGGGGGCGCACGGCTACACCTTC. Its protein is CASSLGIGPQGAHGYTF.

This clonotype has at least ten counts. This sequence joins TRBV7-3 and TRBJ2-1; a possible D gene is TRBD1 (5 bases). The germline gives CDR1 SGHTA, CDR2 FQGTGA. Trimming pared 5 bases from V and 10 bases from J, leaving 9 bases between. CDR3 length equals 11 residues. The CDR3 spells CASSGAREQFF. The CDR3 DNA sequence: TGTGCCAGCAGCGGGGCGAGGGAGCAGTTCTTC.

At least ten counts were recorded for this clonotype. The V and J genes are TRBV4-3 and TRBJ1-5; TRBD1 agrees at 7 bases. The germline V gene has CDR1 LGHNA and CDR2 YSLEER. The CDR3 length is 14 residues. Trimming took 1 base from V and 7 from J; bases not matched to a gene: 4. The CDR3 is CASSQVTGEQPQHF. CDR3 in DNA: TGCGCCAGCAGCCAAGTCACAGGGGAACAGCCCCAGCATTTT.

This clonotype has at least ten counts. In nucleotides, the CDR3 is TGTGCCAGCAGTGAAGTAGAAGGGGTTAACTATGGCTACACCTTC. It is translated as CASSEVEGVNYGYTF. The V gene is TRBV6-1, the J gene TRBJ1-2, with D perhaps TRBD1 (5 bases). Germline V lookup: CDR1 MNHNS, CDR2 SASEGT. V lost 1 base, J lost 1 base, and 10 bases lay in between. The CDR3 length is 15 residues.

As concerns this clonotype: This may be a read error, as it is one base from a much larger clone. The chain couples TRBV20-1 to TRBJ2-7, with 8 bases matching TRBD2. The CDR3 is made up of 15 amino acids. The V segment lost 6 bases and the J segment 1 base; nucleotides outside the gene matches: 11. CDR1 is DFQATT, CDR2 SNEGSKA, per germline (reference sequence). CDR3 nucleotides: TGCAGTGCCACCAACCCGCGGGGGGAATCCTACGAGCAGTACTTC. It translates to CSATNPRGESYEQYF.

In its sample, this clonotype was seen many times. The chain employs TRBV7-6 and TRBJ2-1; unclear D gene. This CDR3 spans 12 amino acids. In germline, CDR1 is SGHVS, CDR2 FNYEAQ. Trimming removed 4 bases from V and 8 bases from J, with 9 bases in between. CDR3 protein: CASSSGQDEQFF. As DNA, the CDR3 is TGTGCCAGCAGCTCCGGTCAGGATGAGCAGTTCTTC.

This clonotype was seen a few times. This sequence may be a read error, since a much larger clone differs from it by one base. The gene calls are TRBV5-1 and TRBJ2-3; D tentatively reads TRBD1 or TRBD2 (5 bases each). With 4 bases removed from V and 0 bases from J, the gap between germline ends came to 12 bases. This CDR3 has 15 amino acids. The germline V gene encodes CDR1 SGHRS and CDR2 YFSETQ. For the CDR3, the DNA is TGCGCCAGCAGCCACGACCGGGGCAGCACAGATACGCAGTATTTT. It is translated as CASSHDRGSTDTQYF.

This clonotype was counted ten times or more. The rearrangement links TRBV6-2 or TRBV6-3 to TRBJ2-6, with 7 bases matching TRBD1. The CDR3 covers 16 residues. Germline CDR1 and CDR2: MNHEY and SVGEGT. The ends lost 6 bases at V and 4 bases at J; junction bases unmatched: 9. The CDR3 region has the DNA TGTGCCAGCAGAACACCAACACAGGGGGGGGCCAACGTCCTGACTTTC. Translated, it gives CASRTPTQGGANVLTF.

At least ten counts were recorded for this clonotype. The chain links TRBV3-1 to TRBJ2-5; possible D gene TRBD2, 5 bases. Trimming took off 3 bases at V and 0 bases at J, with 8 bases between the two ends. The CDR3 totals 14 residues. CDR1 LGHDT and CDR2 YNNKEL come from the germline V gene (reference sequence). DNA for the CDR3: TGTGCCAGCAGCCAGCTGGACTACCAAGAGACCCAGTACTTC. Protein product: CASSQLDYQETQYF.